The next 21 T cell receptor beta chains were all read from a single sample in a study of cytomegalovirus exposure and HLA in healthy donors. TCRdb's copy holds only in-frame clones and misses some; the assay was immunoSEQ multiplex PCR. The table has more than 200,000 clones, about 90% seen once. The specimen was PBMCs. The receptors come from a woman aged 25 to 45 in good health and CMV-seronegative.

V usage is TRBV10-3 and J usage is TRBJ2-5; the match to TRBD1 covers 7 bases. After removal of 6 bases from V and 1 base from J, the junction contained 2 bases not matched to a gene. The germline V gene encodes CDR1 ENHRY and CDR2 SYGVKD. The CDR3 loop spans 13 amino acids. CDR3 sequence: CAIRGQPQETQYF. The DNA for the CDR3 is TGTGCCATCAGGGGACAGCCCCAAGAGACCCAGTACTTC.

The chain has TRBV7-3 and TRBJ2-2, with no clear D. The CDR3 is made up of 15 amino acids. V was trimmed by 2 bases and J by 1 base, leaving 8 bases between them. Germline V gene lookup returns CDR1 SGHTA and CDR2 FQGTGA. Written as DNA, the CDR3 is TGTGCCAGCAGCTTAGGCCCGGGGAACACCGGGGAGCTGTTTTTT. Its translation is CASSLGPGNTGELFF.

V is TRBV27 and J is TRBJ2-1, with 11 nucleotides matching TRBD2. The V and J ends lost 7 bases and 3 bases, in that order; junction bases with no gene match: 8. Germline lookup yields CDR1 MNHEY and CDR2 SMNVEV (reference sequence). The CDR3 is 16 residues long. The CDR3 reads CASTKIAGGLYNEQFF. CDR3 DNA sequence: TGTGCCAGCACTAAAATAGCGGGGGGGCTCTACAATGAGCAGTTCTTC.

The chain employs TRBV18 and TRBJ2-7; D perhaps matches TRBD1 (6 bases). Germline CDR1 and CDR2: KGHSH and LQKENI. The length of the CDR3 is 14 residues. Trimming cost V 3 bases and J 3 bases, with 12 bases left between them. Written as DNA, the CDR3 is TGTGCCAGCTCACCCCCAGGGGTTGGCTACGAGCAGTACTTC. Protein product: CASSPPGVGYEQYF. Supplemented by reference TRBV18 and TRBJ2-7, the full variable domain reads NAGVMQNPRHLVRRRGQEARLRCSPMKGHSHVYWYRQLPEEGLKFMVYLQKENIIDESGMPKERFSAEFPKEGPSILRIQQVVRGDSAAYFCASSPPGVGYEQYFGPGTRLTVT.

The chain recombines TRBV5-1 with TRBJ2-5; tentatively, D is TRBD2 (5 bases). V was trimmed by 0 bases and J by 4 bases, leaving 10 bases between them. The CDR3 is 14 amino acids. Germline values: CDR1 SGHRS, CDR2 YFSETQ. In DNA, the CDR3 is TGCGCCAGCAGCTTGGAAGGGCGGGTAGAGACCCAGTACTTC. Translated, it gives CASSLEGRVETQYF. The whole variable domain, filled in from reference TRBV5-1 and TRBJ2-5, reads KAGVTQTPRYLIKTRGQQVTLSCSPISGHRSVSWYQQTPGQGLQFLFEYFSETQRNKGNFPGRFSGRQFSNSRSEMNVSTLELGDSALYLCASSLEGRVETQYFGPGTRLLVL.

This clone turned up a few times. The rearrangement joins TRBV9 to TRBJ2-7; D uncertain. V lost 0 bases to trimming and J lost 2 bases, with 9 bases between them. The CDR3 has 14 amino acids. The V gene's germline CDR1 is SGDLS and CDR2 YYNGEE. DNA of the CDR3: TGTGCCAGCAGCGTAGGTGTCTCCCCCTACGAGCAGTACTTC. Protein sequence: CASSVGVSPYEQYF. The variable domain in full, with the rest retrieved from reference TRBV9 and TRBJ2-7, is DSGVTQTPKHLITATGQRVTLRCSPRSGDLSVYWYQQSLDQGLQFLIQYYNGEERAKGNILERFSAQQFPDLHSELNLSSLELGDSALYFCASSVGVSPYEQYFGPGTRLTVT.

This chain connects TRBV9 to TRBJ1-4; TRBD1 matches at 8 bases. CDR1 is SGDLS, CDR2 YYNGEE, per germline. This CDR3 has 14 amino acids. V was clipped by 3 bases and J by 5 bases; unmatched bases: 3. CDR3 sequence: CASSAGQGNEKLFF. The CDR3 DNA follows: TGTGCCAGCAGCGCCGGACAGGGCAATGAAAAACTGTTTTTT.

In DNA form, the CDR3 reads TGTGCCAGCGCGACAGCAGCCTACGAGCAGTACTTC. Its translation: CASATAAYEQYF. The chain recombines TRBV6-6 with TRBJ2-7; possible D gene TRBD1, 5 bases. This CDR3 comprises 12 residues. Between the trimmed V and J ends, which lost 8 bases and 2 bases, there was a span of 10 bases. Germline lookup yields CDR1 MNHNY and CDR2 SVGAGI (reference sequence).

The rearrangement uses TRBV13 and TRBJ2-1; D is unresolved. Germline loops: CDR1 PRHDT, CDR2 FYEKMQ (reference sequence). The CDR3 consists of 15 residues. Trimming removed 0 bases at V and 0 bases at J, with 6 bases between. CDR3 coding DNA: TGTGCCAGCAGCTTAGGCATGGGCTCCTACAATGAGCAGTTCTTC. Residues: CASSLGMGSYNEQFF.

This chain connects TRBV29-1 to TRBJ2-7; tentatively, D is TRBD1 (6 bases). This CDR3 contains 11 residues. Between the trimmed V and J ends, which lost 6 bases and 5 bases, there was a span of 11 bases. The germline V gene has CDR1 SQVTM and CDR2 ANQGSEA. The CDR3 loop reads CSVPTGNEQYF. CDR3 bases: TGCAGCGTGCCCACAGGGAACGAGCAGTACTTC.

Remarks on this clone: Other DNA variants within this sample encode the same CDR3. Written as DNA, the CDR3 is TGTGCCAGCAGCTTCGGGGTTGAGCAGTACTTC. It codes for CASSFGVEQYF. The V and J genes are TRBV11-2 and TRBJ2-7, with D maybe TRBD2 (5 bases). Per germline, CDR1 SGHAT and CDR2 FQNNGV. This CDR3 is 11 amino acids long. V lost 3 bases, J lost 7 bases, and 7 bases lay in between.

The chain couples TRBV4-3 to TRBJ1-4; a possible D gene is TRBD1 (6 bases). The V and J ends lost 6 bases and 3 bases respectively, with 8 bases between them. In germline, CDR1 is LGHNA, CDR2 YSLEER. This CDR3 is 13 amino acids long. CDR3 region: CASSEGANEKLFF. The CDR3 DNA reads as TGCGCCAGCAGTGAGGGGGCTAATGAAAAACTGTTTTTT.

The V gene is TRBV5-1, the J gene TRBJ2-1; D remains ambiguous. V was trimmed by 4 bases and J by 0 bases, leaving 11 bases between them. The CDR3 covers 15 residues. The germline gives CDR1 SGHRS, CDR2 YFSETQ. CDR3 sequence reads: CASSLRLSSYNEQFF. The CDR3 nucleotides read TGCGCCAGCAGCCTACGACTGAGCTCCTACAATGAGCAGTTCTTC.

V is TRBV11-2 and J is TRBJ2-1, with D perhaps matching TRBD2 (5 bases). Germline values: CDR1 SGHAT, CDR2 FQNNGV. The germline V and J ends were trimmed by 5 bases and 2 bases, with 16 bases remaining between them. This CDR3 spans 16 amino acids. The chain's CDR3 is CASSLGEGLTYNEQFF. The CDR3 nucleotides read TGTGCCAGCAGCCTCGGCGAGGGCCTCACCTACAATGAGCAGTTCTTC.

The gene calls are TRBV5-4 and TRBJ1-1, with D possibly being TRBD1 (5 bases). The CDR3 is 13 residues long. Trimming cost V 3 bases and J 5 bases, with 11 bases left between them. Germline V gene sequence: CDR1 SGHNT, CDR2 YYREEE (reference sequence). The CDR3 coding sequence is TGTGCCAGCAGCTCTACAGGAGCGACTGAAGCTTTCTTT. Amino acids: CASSSTGATEAFF.

This clone was found once. V is TRBV7-9 and J is TRBJ2-1; perhaps TRBD2 as D (5 bases). The CDR3 consists of 11 residues. Germline V CDR1 and CDR2: SEHNR, FQNEAQ (reference sequence). In DNA, the CDR3 is TGTGTCTTGGGCGAGGGCCTGGGGCAGTTCTTC. This gives the protein CVLGEGLGQFF.

This chain connects TRBV2 to TRBJ2-5, with TRBD1 matching over 8 bases. With 6 bases clipped from V and 4 bases from J, the junction kept 16 bases outside the gene matches. There are 17 residues in the CDR3. The germline V gene encodes CDR1 SNHLY and CDR2 FYNNEI. The CDR3 reads CASRALLGQGVGETQYF. Here the CDR3 DNA reads TGTGCCAGCAGGGCTTTGCTTGGACAGGGAGTAGGAGAGACCCAGTACTTC.

V usage is TRBV10-3 and J usage is TRBJ2-1; D gene unclear. The CDR3 sequence is 15 residues long. V was clipped by 0 bases and J by 4 bases, with 10 bases between them. CDR1 is ENHRY and CDR2 is SYGVKD in the germline V gene. The CDR3 is CAISESPDGYNEQFF. The CDR3 DNA is TGTGCCATCAGTGAGTCCCCCGACGGATACAATGAGCAGTTCTTC.

The genes are TRBV21-1 and TRBJ2-1; the D call in the table, TRBD2, was not verified against the DNA. TRBV21-1 is tagged as a pseudogene. The CDR3 sequence is 16 residues long. The CDR3 spells CASSIDAGDNYNEQFF. The CDR3, as DNA: TGTGCCAGCAGCATCGACGCGGGAGATAACTACAATGAGCAGTTCTTC.

The rearrangement uses TRBV6-1 and TRBJ1-1; no definite D call. Looked up from germline, CDR1 is MNHNS and CDR2 is SASEGT. The CDR3 is 15 amino acids. Deletions cut 2 bases from V and 1 base from J, with 11 bases between. This CDR3 is CASSEPTLPNTEAFF. The DNA for the CDR3 is TGTGCCAGCAGTGAACCAACACTTCCGAACACTGAAGCTTTCTTT.

V is TRBV7-9 and J is TRBJ2-1, with a possible D match to TRBD2 (5 bases). Germline V CDR1 and CDR2: SEHNR, FQNEAQ (reference sequence). Trimming took off 5 bases at V and 3 bases at J, with 8 bases between the two ends. The CDR3 extends over 13 amino acids. Here the CDR3 DNA reads TGTGCCAGCAGCCCCGGGAACTACAATGAGCAGTTCTTC. Amino acid sequence: CASSPGNYNEQFF.